This T cell receptor beta chain derives from a study of CD8+CD57+ T cells in acquired aplastic anemia. Study observations and caveats: The same twenty-nine CD8+ CDR3 sequences occurred in patients and in controls.

Genomic DNA, serving as template, underwent TCR beta VDJ and CDR3 profiling. TCRdb analysed the reads with MiXCR anew, one entry per CDR3 protein. The top ten clones hold approximately 8.6% of a sample with 55,000 to 80,000 distinct CDR3 sequences, around 50% of them seen once. Of note for this clonotype: Its target is not known.

The sequenced sample consisted of sorted CD4+, CD8+, or CD8+CD57+ T cells (not recorded which) from PBMCs. The source of this sequence is a human donor in good health, serving as a control.

The CDR3 reads CASSIGETQYF. The CDR3 DNA follows: TGTGCCAGCAGCATTGGAGAGACCCAGTACTTC. The J gene is TRBJ2-5, the V gene TRBV7-2, with no clear D. CDR1 and CDR2 from the germline V gene are SGHTA and FQGNSA. V was cut by 5 bases and J by 4 bases, with 5 bases left in between. This CDR3 has 11 amino acids.